The subject of this entry is one T cell receptor (beta chain). Its specificity is not known. Sequenced with the Oncomine TCR Beta short-read assay was DNA taken from cultured CD4+ T cells. One entry per CDR3 protein results from TCRdb running MiXCR on the PCR reads. The sample shows about 20,000 distinct CDR3 sequences, 60% of them seen only once. The data originate from a study of vaccination and CD4 T cells after COVID-19. Treatment noted: approximately 9-day PBMC culture with coronavirus spike peptide pools or control peptides (ViraFEST assay). After expanding antigen-specific T cells with peptide pools, ViraFEST sequenced their TCRs. V was cut by 7 bases and J by 4 bases, with 16 bases left in between. Looked up from germline, CDR1 is MNHEY and CDR2 is SVGEGT. The CDR3 is 14 amino acids. Study-wide findings and caveats: No early post-infection timepoints were studied, and convalescent patients studied were relatively few. The study found that a median approximately 84% of reactive clones in convalescent patients appeared only post-vaccination.

The V gene is TRBV6-2 or TRBV6-3, the J gene TRBJ2-5; possibly TRBD2 for D (5 bases). The receptor comes from a human donor who had recovered from COVID-19. Sequencing used CD4+ T cells from blood, cultured in vitro, obtained after SARS-CoV-2 vaccination. The CDR3 DNA sequence: TGTGCCAGCACAAGAAGGACTGGAGGAGAGACCCAGTACTTC. It codes for CASTRRTGGETQYF.